This passage covers 2 T cell receptor beta chains from one sample sequenced in a study of graft-versus-host responses after intestinal transplantation. No antigen is known for these receptors. The repertoire was sequenced with immunoSEQ multiplex PCR; TCRdb's copy has only in-frame clones and lacks some. The data contain 150,000 or so clones, about 93% of them singletons. The specimen comprised unstimulated CD4+ T cells sorted from spleen or lymph node cells, sampled before intestinal transplant. The receptors were gathered from a human donor who received an intestinal transplant.

V gene TRBV29-1 combines with J gene TRBJ2-1, with 9 nucleotides matching TRBD1. CDR3 length: 15 amino acids. J lost 2 bases, V lost 5 bases, and 7 bases had no gene match. Germline V gives CDR1 SQVTM, CDR2 ANQGSEA. In nucleotides, the CDR3 is TGCAGCGTTCGAGGGGGACAGGGAACCTACAATGAGCAGTTCTTC. Translated, it gives CSVRGGQGTYNEQFF.

The chain links TRBV15 to TRBJ1-5; D remains ambiguous. The CDR3 contains 17 residues. Trimming cost V 1 base and J 2 bases, with 15 bases left between them. The germline CDR1 and CDR2 sequences are LNHNV and YYDKDF (reference sequence). The CDR3 sequence: CATSRVSGIGGNQPQHF. CDR3 DNA: TGTGCCACCAGCAGAGTATCGGGGATTGGGGGCAATCAGCCCCAGCATTTT. Together with reference TRBV15 and TRBJ1-5, the CDR3 gives the full variable domain: DAMVIQNPRYQVTQFGKPVTLSCSQTLNHNVMYWYQQKSSQAPKLLFHYYDKDFNNEADTPDNFQSRRPNTSFCFLDIRSPGLGDTAMYLCATSRVSGIGGNQPQHFGDGTRLSIL.